This T cell receptor beta chain came from a study of blood T cell repertoires in COVID-19. Study context: Samples taken during acute and convalescent COVID-19 were collected in the United States, Italy and Spain. PBMCs, B-cell-depleted T cells, or T cells provided the cDNA or gDNA that made up the material.

Per the original methods: Nucleated cell counts were estimated from reference gene primer amplification. Some clones are missing from TCRdb's copy, which holds only in-frame ones; the method was immunoSEQ multiplex PCR. V and J calls and clone size are copied from that table; D and trimming were computed from the DNA. The repertoire includes about 200,000 clones, roughly 84% of them detected once, and less than 15% sits in the top ten. This CDR3 contains 13 residues. CDR1 SGHNT and CDR2 YYREEE come from the germline V gene (reference sequence). Losses at the gene ends were 4 bases for V and 3 bases for J; bases not matched to a gene: 2.

The V gene is TRBV5-4, the J gene TRBJ2-7; the match to TRBD2 covers 9 bases. The clonotype comes from a human donor in a cohort sampled during active COVID-19. Sequenced material: peripheral blood. DNA for the CDR3: TGTGCCAGCAGCGCGGGGGGGAACTACGAGCAGTACTTC. This codes for CASSAGGNYEQYF.